The clone carrying this T cell receptor beta chain was observed a few times. The antigen is not known. The data belong to a study of blood T cells in healthy people across ages. General study points: The long-lived group displayed more naive CD4+ cells, plus higher diversity, than the aged donors did.

Through a sample-barcoded 5' primer and a J-beta primer mix, a second PCR was run for roughly 7 to 11 cycles. Every cDNA molecule bore a tag from a template-switch adaptor containing 12 random nucleotides. TCRdb independently ran MiXCR on the 5' RACE reads; one entry per CDR3 protein. The sample contains 800,000 or so distinct CDR3 sequences, around half of which appear only once. The CDR3 covers 13 residues. The V gene's germline CDR1 is SGHKS and CDR2 YYEKEE (reference sequence). The ends were cut back, 4 bases at V and 2 bases at J, with 8 bases in the middle. The chain combines TRBV5-5 with TRBJ2-3; D uncertain. Material: blood. The TCR originated in a man older than 75 in good health. The CDR3 region is CASSVFATDTQYF. The CDR3 DNA reads TGTGCCAGCAGCGTGTTTGCCACAGATACGCAGTATTTT. Complete variable domain (other parts from reference TRBV5-5 and TRBJ2-3): DAGVTQSPTHLIKTRGQQVTLRCSPISGHKSVSWYQQVLGQGPQFIFQYYEKEERGRGNFPDRFSARQFPNYSSELNVNALLLGDSALYLCASSVFATDTQYFGPGTRLTVL.